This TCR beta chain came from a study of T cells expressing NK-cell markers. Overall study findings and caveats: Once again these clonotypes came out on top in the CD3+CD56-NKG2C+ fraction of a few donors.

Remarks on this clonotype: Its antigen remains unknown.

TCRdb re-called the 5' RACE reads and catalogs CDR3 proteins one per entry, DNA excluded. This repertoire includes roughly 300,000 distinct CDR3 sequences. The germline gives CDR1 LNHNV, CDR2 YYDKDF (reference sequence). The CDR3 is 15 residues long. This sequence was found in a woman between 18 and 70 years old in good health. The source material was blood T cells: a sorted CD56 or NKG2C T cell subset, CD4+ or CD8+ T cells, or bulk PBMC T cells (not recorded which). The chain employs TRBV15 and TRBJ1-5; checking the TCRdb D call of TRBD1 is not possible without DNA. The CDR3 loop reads CATSRDRGLNQPQHF.